This T cell receptor (beta chain) was found in a study of CD8 T cells in ankylosing spondylitis. In making TCR beta libraries, quantitative 5'-RACE with molecular barcodes was used. TCRdb reanalysed the 5' RACE reads using MiXCR and keeps one entry per CDR3 protein. The sample shows hundreds of thousands of distinct CDR3 sequences, 26% of them seen only once. As concerns this clonotype: Its antigen is unidentified.

CDR1 and CDR2 (germline): SEHNR, FQNEAQ (reference sequence). V shed 10 bases, J shed 2 bases, and the junction held 5 bases outside the gene matches. This CDR3 is 13 amino acids long. General observations from the study: According to the report, clones linked to the disease were significantly enriched in matched synovial fluid samples taken from ankylosing spondylitis patients. A subset of motif variants has previously been described in the synovial fluid and blood of reactive arthritis. In peripheral blood, disease-linked CD8+ clones occurred at relatively low frequencies. What seemed typical of ankylosing spondylitis blood was a TCR beta motif built from under 10 highly homologous variants.

Sequenced input: blood, either unsorted or a sorted T cell fraction (not recorded which). The rearrangement links TRBV7-9 to TRBJ2-1; the match to TRBD2 covers 7 bases. This receptor was obtained from a male donor with ankylosing spondylitis. CDR3 nucleotides: TGTGCCACCCTAGCGGTCGCCTACAATGAGCAGTTCTTC. Protein: CATLAVAYNEQFF.